This TCR beta chain was observed in a study of blood T cells in healthy people across ages. V was shortened by 4 bases and J by 4 bases, with 7 bases between the two germline ends. CDR1 is DFQATT and CDR2 is SNEGSKA in the germline V gene (reference sequence). The CDR3 extends over 11 amino acids. The authors ran a second PCR of about 6 to 11 cycles using a sample-barcoded 5' primer and a J-beta primer mix. From the 5' RACE reads, TCRdb called clonotypes with MiXCR, one entry per CDR3 protein. The table lists fewer than 1 million distinct CDR3 sequences, roughly 44% of them singletons. The chain joins TRBV20-1 to TRBJ1-1; no definite D call. The source is a man in his sixties in good health. The sample was blood. The CDR3 loop reads CSAKAATEAFF. For the CDR3, the DNA is TGCAGTGCTAAAGCGGCCACTGAAGCTTTCTTT.